These 6 T cell receptor beta chains were all obtained from the same sample, sequenced in a study of T-cell memory formation after mild COVID-19. TCRdb reprocessed the 5' RACE reads via MiXCR and lists one record per CDR3 protein. The sample has fewer than 400,000 distinct CDR3 sequences, roughly 15% seen once; the top ten hold about a fifth. The sequencing sample was made of PBMCs or a T cell subset sorted from them (not recorded which). Every receptor here comes from a man younger than 30 who had mild COVID-19 (a few samples of this study predate the infection). Cell type and time point are not known.

This clonotype was counted between two and nine times. This chain joins TRBV2 and TRBJ1-1; perhaps TRBD1 as D (5 bases). CDR1 SNHLY and CDR2 FYNNEI come from the germline V gene. This CDR3 spans 14 amino acids. V dropped 3 bases and J dropped 7 bases, with 15 bases sitting between them. The CDR3, as DNA: TGTGCCAGCAGTGAGGGACGGCTTCGGGTTGAAGCTTTCTTT. Translated, it gives CASSEGRLRVEAFF.

The sample holds many counts of this clonotype. This chain connects TRBV12-3 or TRBV12-4 to TRBJ1-2; 11 bases line up with TRBD1. Unmatched junction bases numbered 4, after V lost 4 bases and J lost 6 bases. CDR3 length: 14 amino acids. As DNA, the CDR3 is TGTGCCAGCAGTTCGGGACAGGGGGGTGATGGCTACACCTTC. Its translation: CASSSGQGGDGYTF.

This rearrangement joins TRBV7-9 to TRBJ1-5, with D uncertain. CDR3 length equals 16 residues. CDR1 SEHNR and CDR2 FQNEAQ come from the germline V gene (reference sequence). The V gene lost 4 bases and the J gene lost 0 bases, with 13 bases spanning the gap. The DNA for the CDR3 is TGTGCCAGCAGCTATTGTTACAGAATTAGCAATCAGCCCCAGCATTTT. Amino acid sequence: CASSYCYRISNQPQHF.

The rearrangement uses TRBV7-2 and TRBJ2-3, with D possibly matching TRBD2 (5 bases). Looked up from germline, CDR1 is SGHTA and CDR2 is FQGNSA. V was pared by 2 bases and J by 2 bases, with 26 bases between. The CDR3 is made up of 20 amino acids. The CDR3 here is CASSLPPIPDLSSTTDTQYF. CDR3 DNA: TGTGCCAGCAGCTTACCCCCGATTCCGGACCTCTCTAGCACCACAGATACGCAGTATTTT.

This clonotype was recorded a few times. The J gene is TRBJ1-1, the V gene TRBV5-1; TRBD1 matches 8 bases. The germline V gene has CDR1 SGHRS and CDR2 YFSETQ. V was clipped by 3 bases and J by 5 bases; unmatched bases: 6. The CDR3 is 14 residues long. The CDR3 nucleotides read TGCGCCAGCAGCTGGACAGGGTGGGATACTGAAGCTTTCTTT. Protein: CASSWTGWDTEAFF.

Concerning this clonotype: The junction shows a germline mismatch at one end, possibly a read error. This chain connects TRBV12-3 or TRBV12-4 to TRBJ2-3; tentatively, D is TRBD2 (5 bases). This CDR3 has 13 residues. The CDR3: CASRRASTDTKYF. The CDR3, as DNA: TGTGCCAGCAGGAGAGCTAGCACAGATACGAAGTATTTT.